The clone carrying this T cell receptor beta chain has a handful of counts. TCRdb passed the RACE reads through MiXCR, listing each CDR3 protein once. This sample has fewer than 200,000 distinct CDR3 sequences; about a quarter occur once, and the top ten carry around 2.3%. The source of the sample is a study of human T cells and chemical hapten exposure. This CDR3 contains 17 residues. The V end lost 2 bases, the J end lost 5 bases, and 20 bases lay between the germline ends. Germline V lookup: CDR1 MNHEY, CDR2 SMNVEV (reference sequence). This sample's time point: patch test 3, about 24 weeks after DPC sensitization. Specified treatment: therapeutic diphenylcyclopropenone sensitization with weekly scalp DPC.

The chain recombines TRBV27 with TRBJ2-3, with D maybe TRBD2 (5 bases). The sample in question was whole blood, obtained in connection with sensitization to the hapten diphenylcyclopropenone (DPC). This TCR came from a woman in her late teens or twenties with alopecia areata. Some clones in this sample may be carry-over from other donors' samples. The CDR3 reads CASSLRSWITEGDTQYF. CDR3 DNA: TGTGCCAGCAGTTTAAGGTCCTGGATCACTGAGGGAGATACGCAGTATTTT.